This T cell receptor beta chain was documented in a study of breast tumors, draining lymph nodes, adjacent tissues. Study results and caveats: Tumor repertoires ranked between lymph nodes and nontumor tissue in diversity, with V and J gene preferences. That most tumor T cells come from lymph nodes remained unproven. Luminal-like breast cancer showed significantly higher tumor–nontumor repertoire similarity than basal-like.

One entry per CDR3 protein results from TCRdb running MiXCR on the multiplex PCR reads. The data contain approximately 130,000 distinct CDR3 sequences, 21% of them seen just once; the ten biggest clones take up about 2.2%. The CDR3 totals 11 residues. The lymph nodes were axillary draining lymph nodes from breast cancer patients. With respect to this clonotype: Its antigen is currently unknown. The junction departs from the called germline gene at one end, perhaps through a read error.

The sequence was obtained from a female donor with breast cancer. Some clones in this sample may be carry-over from other donors' samples. The material sequenced was axillary lymph node tissue. The chain couples TRBV12-3 or TRBV12-4 to TRBJ1-2; D remains unclear. CDR3 in amino acids: CASSLDYGNTF. The CDR3 DNA reads as TGTGCCAGCAGTTTAGACTATGGCAACACCTTC.